Below, 21 T cell receptor beta chains from the same sample are listed, as sequenced in a study of siplizumab effects on memory and regulatory T cells. Measured with immunoSEQ multiplex PCR; TCRdb has only the in-frame clones, and not every one. The sample holds around 97,000 clones, about 95% seen once. The sequencing sample was made of non-Treg CD4+ T cells sorted from blood. All receptors come from a human donor in good health.

This chain uses TRBV25-1 with TRBJ2-2; D gene uncertain. Germline CDR1 reads MGHDK; CDR2 reads SYGVNS. V was cut by 1 base and J by 6 bases, with 18 bases left in between. The CDR3 covers 17 residues. The CDR3 is CASSESGRGARAGELFF. In DNA form, the CDR3 reads TGTGCCAGCAGTGAATCAGGCCGCGGCGCCCGCGCCGGGGAGCTGTTTTTT.

The V and J genes are TRBV7-2 and TRBJ1-5; D not resolved. Trimming shortened V by 5 bases and J by 5 bases, and 7 bases separated the two germline ends. From germline, CDR1 is SGHTA and CDR2 FQGNSA. The CDR3 length is 12 residues. The CDR3 reads CASSRDDQPQHF. The CDR3 DNA reads as TGTGCCAGCAGCCGAGATGATCAGCCCCAGCATTTT.

J is TRBJ2-5 and V is TRBV11-2; D is ambiguous. Trimming removed 6 bases from V and 3 bases from J, with 5 bases in between. The CDR3 is 11 residues long. CDR1 and CDR2 from the germline V gene are SGHAT and FQNNGV. As DNA, the CDR3 is TGTGCCAGCAGTTCTAAAGAGACCCAGTACTTC. Its translation: CASSSKETQYF.

The chain combines TRBV27 with TRBJ1-3; D not resolved. Germline V gene sequence: CDR1 MNHEY, CDR2 SMNVEV (reference sequence). The CDR3 extends over 14 amino acids. The V end lost 0 bases, the J end lost 4 bases, and 7 bases lay between the germline ends. CDR3 nucleotide sequence: TGTGCCAGCAGTTTATCGAAGTCCGGAAACACCATATATTTT. Its protein is CASSLSKSGNTIYF.

V usage is TRBV6-1 and J usage is TRBJ2-1; 7 bases match TRBD1. This CDR3 comprises 14 residues. The ends lost 4 bases at V and 6 bases at J; junction bases unmatched: 6. CDR1 MNHNS and CDR2 SASEGT come from the germline V gene. CDR3 nucleotides: TGTGCCAGCAGTGGAATGACAGGGTTCAATGAGCAGTTCTTC. Its protein is CASSGMTGFNEQFF.

The chain joins TRBV5-4 to TRBJ2-7; D is uncertain. Germline CDR1 is SGHNT and CDR2 is YYREEE (reference sequence). V lost 0 bases and J 7 bases, leaving 11 bases between the germline ends. This CDR3 has 13 residues. The CDR3 loop reads CASSLVGQLEQYF. The CDR3 DNA follows: TGTGCCAGCAGCTTGGTTGGTCAGTTGGAGCAGTACTTC.

The CDR3 region is CASSSSGRGSYEQYF. In DNA form, the CDR3 reads TGCGCCAGCAGCTCTAGCGGGAGGGGATCCTACGAGCAGTACTTC. V gene TRBV5-1 combines with J gene TRBJ2-7, with 12 bases aligning to TRBD2. This CDR3 has 15 amino acids. Germline V gene sequence: CDR1 SGHRS, CDR2 YFSETQ. V shed 3 bases and J 1 base; nucleotides not matched to a gene: 2.

This clone was counted a single time. The chain carries TRBV6-1 and TRBJ2-3, with 7 bases matching TRBD1. V dropped 9 bases and J dropped 3; count of bases not matched to a gene: 9. The length of the CDR3 is 14 residues. CDR1 MNHNS and CDR2 SASEGT come from the germline V gene. The CDR3 DNA follows: TGTGCCAGTCTGCCGGGACAGCATACAGATACGCAGTATTTT. Protein product: CASLPGQHTDTQYF.

The chain recombines TRBV7-8 with TRBJ1-3; D gene unclear. Germline V gives CDR1 SGHVS, CDR2 FQNEAQ. The CDR3 runs to 14 residues. Between the trimmed V and J ends, which lost 1 base and 2 bases, there was a span of 6 bases. CDR3 DNA: TGTGCCAGCAGCTTAGGACGAGCTGGAAACACCATATATTTT. Its protein is CASSLGRAGNTIYF.

The chain couples TRBV29-1 to TRBJ1-1; D is unclear. There are 11 residues in the CDR3. The V gene's germline CDR1 is SQVTM and CDR2 ANQGSEA. The germline V and J ends were trimmed by 7 bases and 5 bases, with 11 bases remaining between them. The CDR3 region is CSAVGATEAFF. In DNA form, the CDR3 reads TGCAGCGCCGTGGGTGCAACTGAAGCTTTCTTT.

This chain uses TRBV7-3 with TRBJ1-3, with D unclear. V lost 4 bases to trimming and J lost 0 bases, with 10 bases between them. The CDR3 has 15 amino acids. Germline V gene data show CDR1 as SGHTA and CDR2 as FQGTGA. CDR3 amino acids: CASSSPTDSGNTIYF. In DNA, the CDR3 is TGTGCCAGCAGCTCGCCAACGGACTCTGGAAACACCATATATTTT.

This chain connects TRBV5-5 to TRBJ2-7; 8 nucleotides agree with TRBD2. V lost 0 bases to trimming and J lost 2 bases; unmatched junction nucleotides: 4. Germline V gene data show CDR1 as SGHKS and CDR2 as YYEKEE (reference sequence). The CDR3 is made up of 15 amino acids. CDR3 protein: CASSLASGLAYEQYF. CDR3 bases: TGTGCCAGCAGCTTGGCTAGCGGGCTAGCCTACGAGCAGTACTTC.

The chain uses TRBV9 and TRBJ2-7; perhaps TRBD2 as D (5 bases). This CDR3 spans 16 amino acids. V lost 3 bases, J lost 0 bases, and 16 bases lay in between. Germline V gives CDR1 SGDLS, CDR2 YYNGEE. The chain's CDR3 is CASSGSARTHSYEQYF. As DNA, the CDR3 is TGTGCCAGCAGCGGTAGCGCTAGGACTCACTCCTACGAGCAGTACTTC.

The CDR3 is CASSRDLLLTSYEQYF. In DNA form, the CDR3 reads TGTGCCAGTAGTAGGGATTTACTCCTAACTAGCTACGAGCAGTACTTC. This chain connects TRBV19 to TRBJ2-7; D is perhaps TRBD2 (5 bases). V was clipped by 4 bases and J by 3 bases, with 19 bases between them. The CDR3 sequence is 16 residues long. Germline lookup yields CDR1 LNHDA and CDR2 SQIVND (reference sequence).

The chain is built from TRBV7-8 and TRBJ2-2; 10 bases fit TRBD1. CDR3 size: 16 residues. V dropped 4 bases and J dropped 5; count of bases not matched to a gene: 7. Germline V gene sequence: CDR1 SGHVS, CDR2 FQNEAQ. In DNA form, the CDR3 reads TGTGCCAGCAGCTCCCCCGGGACAGGGGATACCGGGGAGCTGTTTTTT. Amino acid sequence: CASSSPGTGDTGELFF.

V is TRBV2 and J is TRBJ1-2, with a possible D match to TRBD1 (6 bases). The CDR3 runs to 13 residues. The ends were cut back, 8 bases at V and 8 bases at J, with 18 bases in the middle. CDR1 SNHLY and CDR2 FYNNEI come from the germline V gene. The CDR3 DNA is TGTGCCAGCCACAGGGAGGATTCGGGAGGCTACACCTTC. Translation: CASHREDSGGYTF.

This chain links TRBV14 with TRBJ1-1; D call uncertain. V gave up 1 base and J gave up 3 bases, with 9 bases separating them. The germline gives CDR1 SGHDN, CDR2 FVKESK. There are 14 residues in the CDR3. The DNA for the CDR3 is TGTGCCAGCAGCCAAGTCCGGGGATACACTGAAGCTTTCTTT. Translating it yields CASSQVRGYTEAFF.

The genes are TRBV5-1 and TRBJ2-1, with a tentative D call TRBD2 (5 bases). V was shortened by 4 bases and J by 3 bases, with 8 bases between the two germline ends. This CDR3 comprises 13 residues. Germline values: CDR1 SGHRS, CDR2 YFSETQ. The CDR3 loop is CASSATSYNEQFF. The DNA of the CDR3 is TGCGCCAGCAGCGCTACTAGCTACAATGAGCAGTTCTTC.

The J gene is TRBJ2-2, the V gene TRBV19; no clear D. CDR1 LNHDA and CDR2 SQIVND come from the germline V gene (reference sequence). V shed 5 bases and J shed 5 bases, with 12 bases lying between them. This CDR3 contains 14 residues. CDR3 coding DNA: TGTGCCAGTAGTGAAATCATAGAAACCGGGGAGCTGTTTTTT. It codes for CASSEIIETGELFF.

The chain recombines TRBV30 with TRBJ2-2; 7 bases align to TRBD2. This CDR3 spans 16 amino acids. J lost 4 bases, V lost 4 bases, and 12 bases had no gene match. CDR1 is GTSNPN, CDR2 SVGIG, per germline (reference sequence). Here the CDR3 reads CAWTPWGREGTGELFF. CDR3 coding DNA: TGTGCCTGGACGCCCTGGGGGAGGGAAGGCACCGGGGAGCTGTTTTTT. Supplemented by reference TRBV30 and TRBJ2-2, the full variable domain reads SQTIHQWPATLVQPVGSPLSLECTVEGTSNPNLYWYRQAAGRGLQLLFYSVGIGQISSEVPQNLSASRPQDRQFILSSKKLLLSDSGFYLCAWTPWGREGTGELFFGEGSRLTVL.

As DNA, the CDR3 is TGTGCCAGCAGACTCAGCGGACAGGGCTCCTACGAGCAGTACTTC. Protein: CASRLSGQGSYEQYF. This rearrangement joins TRBV28 to TRBJ2-7; 8 nucleotides line up with TRBD1. V trimming: 6 bases; J trimming: 0 bases; junction bases outside the gene matches: 7. The CDR3 is made up of 15 amino acids. The germline V gene encodes CDR1 MDHEN and CDR2 SYDVKM.